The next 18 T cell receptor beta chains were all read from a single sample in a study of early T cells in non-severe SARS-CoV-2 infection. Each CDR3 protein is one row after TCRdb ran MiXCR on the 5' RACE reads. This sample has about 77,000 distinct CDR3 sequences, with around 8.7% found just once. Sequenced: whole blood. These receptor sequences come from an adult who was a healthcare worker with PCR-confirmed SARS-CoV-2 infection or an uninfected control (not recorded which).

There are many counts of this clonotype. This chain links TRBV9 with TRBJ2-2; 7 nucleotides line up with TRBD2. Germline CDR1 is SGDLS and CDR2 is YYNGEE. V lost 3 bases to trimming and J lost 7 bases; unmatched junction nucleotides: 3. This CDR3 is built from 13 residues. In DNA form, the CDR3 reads TGTGCCAGCAGCGGACTAGCCGGCGGGGAGCTGTTTTTT. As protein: CASSGLAGGELFF. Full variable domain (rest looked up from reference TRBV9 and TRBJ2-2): DSGVTQTPKHLITATGQRVTLRCSPRSGDLSVYWYQQSLDQGLQFLIQYYNGEERAKGNILERFSAQQFPDLHSELNLSSLELGDSALYFCASSGLAGGELFFGEGSRLTVL.

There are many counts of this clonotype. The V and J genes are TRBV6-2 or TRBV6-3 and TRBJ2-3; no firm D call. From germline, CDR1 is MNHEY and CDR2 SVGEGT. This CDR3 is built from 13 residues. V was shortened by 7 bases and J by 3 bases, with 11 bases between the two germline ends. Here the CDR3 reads CASTYLGTDTQYF. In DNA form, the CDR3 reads TGTGCCAGCACCTACCTTGGGACAGATACGCAGTATTTT.

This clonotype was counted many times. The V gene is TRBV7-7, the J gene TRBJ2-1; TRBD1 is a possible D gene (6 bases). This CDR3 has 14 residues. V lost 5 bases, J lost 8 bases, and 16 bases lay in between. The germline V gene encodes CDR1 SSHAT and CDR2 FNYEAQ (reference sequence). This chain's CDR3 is CASSPIIRGHEQFF. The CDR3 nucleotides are TGTGCCAGCAGCCCAATAATCAGGGGACATGAGCAGTTCTTC. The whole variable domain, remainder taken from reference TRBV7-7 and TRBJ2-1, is GAGVSQSPRYKVTKRGQDVTLRCDPISSHATLYWYQQALGQGPEFLTYFNYEAQPDKSGLPSDRFSAERPEGSISTLTIQRTEQRDSAMYRCASSPIIRGHEQFFGPGTRLTVL.

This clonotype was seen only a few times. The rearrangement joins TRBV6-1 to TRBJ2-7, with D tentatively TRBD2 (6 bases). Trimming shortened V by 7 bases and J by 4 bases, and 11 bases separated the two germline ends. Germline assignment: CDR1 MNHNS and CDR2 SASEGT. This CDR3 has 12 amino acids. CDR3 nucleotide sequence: TGTGCCAGCACGGAGGGATTTTACGAGCAGTACTTC. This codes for CASTEGFYEQYF.

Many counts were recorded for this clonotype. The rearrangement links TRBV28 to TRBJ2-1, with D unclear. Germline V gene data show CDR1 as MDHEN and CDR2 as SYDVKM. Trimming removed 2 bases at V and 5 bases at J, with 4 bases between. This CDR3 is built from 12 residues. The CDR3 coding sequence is TGTGCCAGCAGTTTAAACGACAATGAGCAGTTCTTC. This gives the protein CASSLNDNEQFF. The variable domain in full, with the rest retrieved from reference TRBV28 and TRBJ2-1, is DVKVTQSSRYLVKRTGEKVFLECVQDMDHENMFWYRQDPGLGLRLIYFSYDVKMKEKGDIPEGYSVSREKKERFSLILESASTNQTSMYLCASSLNDNEQFFGPGTRLTVL.

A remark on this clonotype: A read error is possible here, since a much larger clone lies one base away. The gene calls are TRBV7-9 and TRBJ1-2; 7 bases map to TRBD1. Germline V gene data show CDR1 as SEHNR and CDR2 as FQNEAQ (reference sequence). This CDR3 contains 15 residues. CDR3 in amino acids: CASSSPRDSNCGYTF. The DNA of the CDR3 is TGTGCCAGCAGTTCCCCAAGGGACAGTAACTGTGGCTACACCTTC.

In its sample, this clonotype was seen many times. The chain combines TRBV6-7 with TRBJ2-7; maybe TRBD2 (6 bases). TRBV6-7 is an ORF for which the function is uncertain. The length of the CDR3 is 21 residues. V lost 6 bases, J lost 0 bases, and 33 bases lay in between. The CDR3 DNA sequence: TGTGCCAGCAGCACCCAAGTGACTAGAGGAGTCTTTTGTTTACCCTCCTACGAGCAGTACTTC. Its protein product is CASSTQVTRGVFCLPSYEQYF.

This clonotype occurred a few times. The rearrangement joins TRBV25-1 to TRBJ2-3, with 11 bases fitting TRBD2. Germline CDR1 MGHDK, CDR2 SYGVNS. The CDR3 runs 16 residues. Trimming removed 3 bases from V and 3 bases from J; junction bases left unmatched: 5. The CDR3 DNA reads TGTGCCAGCAGTGACCCGACTAGCGGGATAACAGATACGCAGTATTTT. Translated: CASSDPTSGITDTQYF.

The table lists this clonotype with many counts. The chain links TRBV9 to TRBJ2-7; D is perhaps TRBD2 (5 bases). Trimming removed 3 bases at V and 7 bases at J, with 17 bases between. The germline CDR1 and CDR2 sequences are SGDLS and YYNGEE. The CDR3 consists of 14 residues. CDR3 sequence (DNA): TGTGCCAGCAGCGCTAATTGGGGAGTGGAGGAGCAGTACTTC. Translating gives CASSANWGVEEQYF.

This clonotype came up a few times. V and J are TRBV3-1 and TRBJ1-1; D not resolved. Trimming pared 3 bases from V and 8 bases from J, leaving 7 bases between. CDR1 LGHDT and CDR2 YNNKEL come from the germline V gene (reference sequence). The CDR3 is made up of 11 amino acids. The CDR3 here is CASSQLGEAFF. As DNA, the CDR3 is TGTGCCAGCAGCCAGCTGGGAGAAGCTTTCTTT.

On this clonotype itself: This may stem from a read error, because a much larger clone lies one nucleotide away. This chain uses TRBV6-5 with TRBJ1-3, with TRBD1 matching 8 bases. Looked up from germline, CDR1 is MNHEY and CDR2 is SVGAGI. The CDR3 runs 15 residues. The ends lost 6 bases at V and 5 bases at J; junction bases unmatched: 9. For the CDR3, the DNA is TGTGCCAGCAGCCCAACAGGGGGAGGTAGAAACACCATATATTTT. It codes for CASSPTGGGRNTIYF.

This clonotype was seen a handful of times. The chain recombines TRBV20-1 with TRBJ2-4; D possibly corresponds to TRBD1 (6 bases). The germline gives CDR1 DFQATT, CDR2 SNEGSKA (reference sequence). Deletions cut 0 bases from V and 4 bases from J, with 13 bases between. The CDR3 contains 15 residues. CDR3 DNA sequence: TGCAGTGCTAGAGATATCGACAGGCCTAAAAACATTCAGTACTTC. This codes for CSARDIDRPKNIQYF.

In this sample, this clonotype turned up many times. The CDR3 DNA reads as TGCAGTGCACCGGCCTTTCTTGGAGGAGAGACCCAGTACTTC. It codes for CSAPAFLGGETQYF. The rearrangement joins TRBV20-1 to TRBJ2-5; weak D call: TRBD2 (5 bases). CDR1 DFQATT and CDR2 SNEGSKA come from the germline V gene (reference sequence). Deletions cut 6 bases from V and 4 bases from J, with 18 bases between. CDR3 length equals 14 residues.

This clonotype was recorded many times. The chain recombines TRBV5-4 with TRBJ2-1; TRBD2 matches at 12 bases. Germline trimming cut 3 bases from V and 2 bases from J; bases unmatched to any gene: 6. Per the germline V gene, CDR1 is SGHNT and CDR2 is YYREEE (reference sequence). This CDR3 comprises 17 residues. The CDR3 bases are TGTGCCAGCAGCTCTGGGACTAGCGGGTGGACCTACAATGAGCAGTTCTTC. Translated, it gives CASSSGTSGWTYNEQFF.

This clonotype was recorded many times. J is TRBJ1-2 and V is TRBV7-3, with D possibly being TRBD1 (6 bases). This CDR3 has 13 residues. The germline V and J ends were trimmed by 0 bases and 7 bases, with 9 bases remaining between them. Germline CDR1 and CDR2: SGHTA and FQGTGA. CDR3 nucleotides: TGTGCCAGCAGCTTAACGGGGGCAGGTGGCTACACCTTC. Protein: CASSLTGAGGYTF.

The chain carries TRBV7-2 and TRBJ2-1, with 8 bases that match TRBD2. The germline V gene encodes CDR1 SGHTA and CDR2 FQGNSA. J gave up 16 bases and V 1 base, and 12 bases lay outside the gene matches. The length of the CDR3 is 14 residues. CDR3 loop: CASSLGSLSGSCFF. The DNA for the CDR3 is TGTGCCAGCAGCTTAGGGTCTCTAAGCGGGAGTTGTTTCTTC. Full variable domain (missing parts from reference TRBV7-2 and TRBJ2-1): GAGVSQSPSNKVTEKGKDVELRCDPISGHTALYWYRQSLGQGLEFLIYFQGNSAPDKSGLPSDRFSAERTGGSVSTLTIQRTQQEDSAVYLCASSLGSLSGSCFFGPGTRLTVL.

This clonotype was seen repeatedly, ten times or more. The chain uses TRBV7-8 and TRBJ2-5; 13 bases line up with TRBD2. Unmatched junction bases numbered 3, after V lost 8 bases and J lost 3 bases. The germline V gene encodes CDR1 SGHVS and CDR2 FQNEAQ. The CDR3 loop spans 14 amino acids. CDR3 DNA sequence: TGTGCCAGCCACGGACTAGCGGGAGAAGAGACCCAGTACTTC. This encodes CASHGLAGEETQYF.

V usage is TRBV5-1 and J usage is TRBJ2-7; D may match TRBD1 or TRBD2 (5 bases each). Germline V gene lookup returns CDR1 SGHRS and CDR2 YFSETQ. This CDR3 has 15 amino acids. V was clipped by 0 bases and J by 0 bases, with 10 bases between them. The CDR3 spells CASSLDRDASYEQYF. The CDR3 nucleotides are TGCGCCAGCAGCTTGGACCGGGACGCCTCCTACGAGCAGTACTTC.